This T cell receptor beta chain was captured by sequencing in a study of patients and donors after allogeneic stem cell transplantation. TCRdb re-called the RT-PCR reads through MiXCR, storing one row per CDR3 protein. This table holds about 410,000 distinct CDR3 sequences, roughly 16% found once. CDR1 is SGDLS and CDR2 is YYNGEE in the germline V gene. CDR3 length equals 17 residues. This clonotype was sampled from a human donor who was either an allogeneic HSCT recipient or a stem cell or donor lymphocyte infusion donor (not recorded which). It is not recorded whose cells these are; they may come from a transplant donor. This chain joins TRBV9 and TRBJ2-3; D is unclear. The tail of the sequence fits TRBJ1-5 better, so the J call may be wrong. Sequencing was performed on blood, either unsorted or a sorted T cell fraction (not recorded which). DNA of the CDR3: TGTGCCAGCAGCTTTCGGACTAGCGGGCTCAACACAGATACGCAGCATTTT. Its protein is CASSFRTSGLNTDTQHF.